The source of this T cell receptor (beta chain) is a study of identical twins. Many counts were recorded for this clonotype. From the 5' RACE reads, TCRdb called clonotypes with MiXCR, one entry per CDR3 protein. The table has approximately 470,000 distinct CDR3 sequences, approximately 14% seen once. The sample was also linked to a second study, of yellow fever vaccine responses in identical twins.

This TCR was recovered from a woman aged 18-35 years in good health. The sequencing input was CD4+ T cells sorted from blood.

This CDR3 reads CASSLRQAYEQYF. CDR3 nucleotide sequence: TGTGCCAGCAGTTTGCGACAGGCCTACGAGCAGTACTTC. V is TRBV12-3 or TRBV12-4 and J is TRBJ2-7; D perhaps matches TRBD1 (6 bases). V dropped 3 bases and J dropped 2 bases, with 8 bases sitting between them. The CDR3 is made up of 13 amino acids.